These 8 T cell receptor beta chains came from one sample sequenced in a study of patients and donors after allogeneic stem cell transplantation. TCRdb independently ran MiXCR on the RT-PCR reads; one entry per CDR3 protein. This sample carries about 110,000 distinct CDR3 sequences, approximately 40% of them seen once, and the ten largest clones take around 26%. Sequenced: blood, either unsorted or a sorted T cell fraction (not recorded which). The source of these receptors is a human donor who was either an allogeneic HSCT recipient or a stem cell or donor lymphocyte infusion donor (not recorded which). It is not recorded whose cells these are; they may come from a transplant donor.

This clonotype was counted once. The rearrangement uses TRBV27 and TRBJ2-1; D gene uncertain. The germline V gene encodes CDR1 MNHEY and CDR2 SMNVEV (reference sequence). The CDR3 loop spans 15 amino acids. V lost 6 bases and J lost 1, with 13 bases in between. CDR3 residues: CASSRAGVSYNEQFF. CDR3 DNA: TGTGCCAGCAGCCGCGCAGGAGTGTCCTACAATGAGCAGTTCTTC.

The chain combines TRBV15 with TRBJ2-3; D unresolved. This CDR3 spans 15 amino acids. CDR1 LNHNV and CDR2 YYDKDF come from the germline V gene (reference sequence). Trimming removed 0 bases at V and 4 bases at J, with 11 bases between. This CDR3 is CATSRDQVAPDTQYF. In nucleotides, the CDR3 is TGTGCCACCAGCAGAGATCAGGTAGCCCCAGATACGCAGTATTTT. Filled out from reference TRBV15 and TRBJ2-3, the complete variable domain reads DAMVIQNPRYQVTQFGKPVTLSCSQTLNHNVMYWYQQKSSQAPKLLFHYYDKDFNNEADTPDNFQSRRPNTSFCFLDIRSPGLGDTAMYLCATSRDQVAPDTQYFGPGTRLTVL.

CDR3 region: CASSLIGVGHGSYGYTF. CDR3 bases: TGTGCCAGCTCACTCATCGGGGTGGGCCACGGGTCCTATGGCTACACCTTC. This chain joins TRBV18 and TRBJ1-2, with unresolved D. Trimming cost V 4 bases and J 4 bases, with 22 bases left between them. The CDR3 sequence is 17 residues long. CDR1 and CDR2 from the germline V gene are KGHSH and LQKENI.

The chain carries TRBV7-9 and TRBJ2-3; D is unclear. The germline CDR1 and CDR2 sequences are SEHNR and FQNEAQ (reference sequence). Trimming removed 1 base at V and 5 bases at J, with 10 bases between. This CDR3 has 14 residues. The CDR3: CASSLEPPLDTQYF. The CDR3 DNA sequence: TGTGCCAGCAGCTTAGAACCCCCTCTAGATACGCAGTATTTT.

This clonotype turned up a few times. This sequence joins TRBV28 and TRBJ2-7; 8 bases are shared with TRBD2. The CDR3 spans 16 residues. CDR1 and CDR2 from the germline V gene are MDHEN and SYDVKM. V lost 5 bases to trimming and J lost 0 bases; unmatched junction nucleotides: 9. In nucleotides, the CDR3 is TGTGCCAGCAGTGACCAGGGACTAGTGAGCTCCTACGAGCAGTACTTC. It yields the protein CASSDQGLVSSYEQYF. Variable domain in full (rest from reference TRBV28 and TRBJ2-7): DVKVTQSSRYLVKRTGEKVFLECVQDMDHENMFWYRQDPGLGLRLIYFSYDVKMKEKGDIPEGYSVSREKKERFSLILESASTNQTSMYLCASSDQGLVSSYEQYFGPGTRLTVT.

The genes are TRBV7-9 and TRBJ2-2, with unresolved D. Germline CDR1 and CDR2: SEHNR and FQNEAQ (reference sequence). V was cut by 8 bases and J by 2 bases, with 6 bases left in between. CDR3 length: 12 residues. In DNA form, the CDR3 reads TGTGCCAGCCCCTCTAACACCGGGGAGCTGTTTTTT. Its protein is CASPSNTGELFF.

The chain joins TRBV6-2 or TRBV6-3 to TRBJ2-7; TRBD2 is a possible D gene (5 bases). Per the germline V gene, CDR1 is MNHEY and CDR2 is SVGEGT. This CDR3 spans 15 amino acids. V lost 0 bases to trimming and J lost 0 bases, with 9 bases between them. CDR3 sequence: CASSYSRVYSYEQYF. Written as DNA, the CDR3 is TGTGCCAGCAGTTACTCGAGGGTTTACTCCTACGAGCAGTACTTC.

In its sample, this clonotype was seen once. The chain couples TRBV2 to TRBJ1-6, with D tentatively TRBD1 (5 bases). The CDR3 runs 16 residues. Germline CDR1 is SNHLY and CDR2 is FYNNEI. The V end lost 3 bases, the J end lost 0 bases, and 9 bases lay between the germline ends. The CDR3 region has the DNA TGTGCCAGCAGTGAGACAGCCAGCTCCTATAATTCACCCCTCCACTTT. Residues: CASSETASSYNSPLHF.